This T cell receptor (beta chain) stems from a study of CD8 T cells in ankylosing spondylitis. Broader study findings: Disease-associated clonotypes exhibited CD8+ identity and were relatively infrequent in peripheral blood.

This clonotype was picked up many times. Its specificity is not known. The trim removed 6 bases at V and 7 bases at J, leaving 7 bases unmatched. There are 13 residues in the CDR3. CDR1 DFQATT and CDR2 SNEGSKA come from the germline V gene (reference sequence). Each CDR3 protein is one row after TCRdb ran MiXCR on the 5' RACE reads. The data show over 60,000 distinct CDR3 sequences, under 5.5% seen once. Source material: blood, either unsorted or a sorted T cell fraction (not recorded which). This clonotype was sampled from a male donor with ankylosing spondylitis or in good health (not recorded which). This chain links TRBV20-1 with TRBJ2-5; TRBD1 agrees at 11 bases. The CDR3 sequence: CSAGDRGKGTQYF. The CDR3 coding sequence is TGCAGTGCCGGGGACAGGGGGAAAGGGACCCAGTACTTC.